The 19 T cell receptor beta chains reported below all come from one sample, sequenced in a study of CD8 T cells in ankylosing spondylitis. Study-wide results and caveats: One TCR beta motif, made up of 7 or 8 highly homologous variants, appeared characteristic of ankylosing spondylitis blood.

Antigen specificity for these receptors is unknown. TCRdb independently ran MiXCR on the 5' RACE reads; one entry per CDR3 protein. The sample yields a few hundred thousand distinct CDR3 sequences, roughly 18% seen once. Material: blood, either unsorted or a sorted T cell fraction (not recorded which). The receptor set was obtained from a male donor with ankylosing spondylitis.

Comments on this clonotype: Here the CDR3 omits its conserved ending phenylalanine or tryptophan, so a read error is the likely source. The V and J genes are TRBV6-5 and TRBJ2-1, with TRBD2 identical over 7 bases. The CDR3 is 17 residues long. Germline CDR1 reads MNHEY; CDR2 reads SVGAGI. Trimming took 2 bases from V and 0 from J; bases not matched to a gene: 7. The chain's CDR3 is CASSYAPSGFSYNEQFS. The CDR3 DNA follows: TGTGCCAGCAGTTACGCTCCTAGCGGCTTCTCCTACAATGAGCAGTTCTCC.

This clonotype was counted many times. The CDR3 coding sequence is TGTGCCAGCAGCCCCCCGGGAGGTTACGAGCAGTACTTC. This gives the protein CASSPPGGYEQYF. The chain uses TRBV5-6 and TRBJ2-7; 7 bases map to TRBD2. Per germline, CDR1 SGHDT and CDR2 YYEEEE. With V trimmed by 4 bases and J by 4 bases, 5 bases remained unmatched. This CDR3 contains 13 residues. The entire variable domain, with the rest obtained from reference TRBV5-6 and TRBJ2-7, is as follows: DAGVTQSPTHLIKTRGQQVTLRCSPKSGHDTVSWYQQALGQGPQFIFQYYEEEERQRGNFPDRFSGHQFPNYSSELNVNALLLGDSALYLCASSPPGGYEQYFGPGTRLTVT.

The V and J genes are TRBV29-1 and TRBJ1-3, with TRBD1 matching over 7 bases. Germline lookup yields CDR1 SQVTM and CDR2 ANQGSEA. This CDR3 has 16 amino acids. J gave up 0 bases and V 0 bases, and 5 bases lay outside the gene matches. CDR3 region: CSVEDGQESSGNTIYF. The CDR3 nucleotides are TGCAGCGTTGAAGATGGACAGGAGAGCTCTGGAAACACCATATATTTT.

The chain couples TRBV5-1 to TRBJ2-7; D not certain. Germline V lookup: CDR1 SGHRS, CDR2 YFSETQ. The CDR3 consists of 14 residues. With 0 bases removed from V and 5 bases from J, the gap between germline ends came to 12 bases. In DNA form, the CDR3 reads TGCGCCAGCAGCTTGGCCAGGCTTGGACACGAGCAGTACTTC. Residues: CASSLARLGHEQYF.

The chain is built from TRBV28 and TRBJ2-3; a weak D match, TRBD2 (8 bases). The V end was cut by 8 bases, the J end by 5 bases, with 29 bases between. This CDR3 has 18 residues. Germline-derived CDR1 and CDR2 are MDHEN and SYDVKM. The CDR3 loop is CASDTGRGLARELDTQYF. CDR3 DNA sequence: TGTGCCAGCGATACCGGGAGGGGGCTAGCGAGAGAGTTAGATACGCAGTATTTT.

This clonotype was observed a few times. The chain combines TRBV2 with TRBJ1-1, with TRBD1 matching 9 bases. The CDR3 contains 14 residues. V gave up 8 bases and J gave up 5 bases; unmatched junction bases: 9. CDR1 is SNHLY and CDR2 is FYNNEI in the germline V gene. Here the CDR3 DNA reads TGTGCCAGCTCCCTAGGACAGGGGTGGACTGAAGCTTTCTTT. Encoded protein: CASSLGQGWTEAFF.

The chain couples TRBV29-1 to TRBJ1-2; no clear D gene. V was pared by 0 bases and J by 6 bases, with 11 bases between. This CDR3 region has 13 residues. Germline V gene sequence: CDR1 SQVTM, CDR2 ANQGSEA. As DNA, the CDR3 is TGCAGCGTTGAAGATCTGTCACAAGATGGCTACACCTTC. This encodes CSVEDLSQDGYTF.

The chain carries TRBV7-6 and TRBJ2-7; the D gene is possibly TRBD2 (5 bases). Germline-derived CDR1 and CDR2 are SGHVS and FNYEAQ. Trimming shortened V by 4 bases and J by 3 bases, and 13 bases separated the two germline ends. This CDR3 has 14 amino acids. CDR3 coding DNA: TGTGCCAGCAGCTCGCCAGACCGGGGCTACGAGCAGTACTTC. Its translation: CASSSPDRGYEQYF.

The rearrangement uses TRBV7-9 and TRBJ2-3, with 14 bases aligning to TRBD2. CDR1 SEHNR and CDR2 FQNEAQ come from the germline V gene (reference sequence). With V trimmed by 5 bases and J by 1 base, 2 bases remained unmatched. This CDR3 is built from 16 residues. CDR3 DNA sequence: TGTGCCAGCAGCGAGACTAGCGGGGGGGGCACAGATACGCAGTATTTT. The encoded protein is CASSETSGGGTDTQYF.

This clonotype was recorded at least ten times. This CDR3 is CATSGGLMNTEAFF. CDR3 DNA sequence: TGTGCCACCAGCGGAGGGCTTATGAACACTGAAGCTTTCTTT. This rearrangement joins TRBV15 to TRBJ1-1; D uncertain. The CDR3 contains 14 residues. CDR1 is LNHNV and CDR2 is YYDKDF in the germline V gene (reference sequence). Trimming removed 5 bases from V and 0 bases from J, with 10 bases in between.

This clonotype was detected many times. This chain joins TRBV20-1 and TRBJ1-2; 8 nucleotides line up with TRBD1. Germline CDR1 and CDR2: DFQATT and SNEGSKA (reference sequence). CDR3 size: 12 residues. J lost 3 bases, V lost 3 bases, and 0 bases had no gene match. Written as DNA, the CDR3 is TGCAGTGCTAGGGACAGGGACTATGGCTACACCTTC. It specifies CSARDRDYGYTF.

V gene TRBV27 combines with J gene TRBJ1-1, with a possible D match to TRBD1 (6 bases). The CDR3 totals 13 residues. V lost 5 bases and J 1 base, leaving 8 bases between the germline ends. CDR1 and CDR2 (germline): MNHEY, SMNVEV (reference sequence). Here the CDR3 reads CASSIQGNTEAFF. The CDR3 DNA sequence: TGTGCCAGCAGTATACAGGGGAACACTGAAGCTTTCTTT.

The gene calls are TRBV5-1 and TRBJ2-7; weak D call: TRBD2 (6 bases). Trimming stripped 4 bases from V and 3 bases from J, with 14 bases between. There are 14 residues in the CDR3. Germline V gives CDR1 SGHRS, CDR2 YFSETQ. CDR3 residues: CASSPDLGGYEQYF. The CDR3 DNA reads TGCGCCAGCAGCCCCGATTTGGGGGGCTACGAGCAGTACTTC. Drawing the rest from reference TRBV5-1 and TRBJ2-7, the complete variable domain is KAGVTQTPRYLIKTRGQQVTLSCSPISGHRSVSWYQQTPGQGLQFLFEYFSETQRNKGNFPGRFSGRQFSNSRSEMNVSTLELGDSALYLCASSPDLGGYEQYFGPGTRLTVT.

V is TRBV2 and J is TRBJ2-1, with 8 nucleotides matching TRBD1. Germline CDR1 reads SNHLY; CDR2 reads FYNNEI. This CDR3 has 15 amino acids. V was pared by 4 bases and J by 1 base, with 3 bases of the junction left unmatched. CDR3 region: CASSVTGDSYNEQFF. DNA for the CDR3: TGTGCCAGCAGTGTGACAGGGGATTCCTACAATGAGCAGTTCTTC.

This clonotype showed up just a few times. A much larger clone lies a single base off, so this may be a read error. The CDR3 DNA reads as TGCAGCGTTGAAGAGGACACTGAAGCTTTCTTT. Residues: CSVEEDTEAFF. J is TRBJ1-1 and V is TRBV29-1, with unresolved D. V was cut by 0 bases and J by 3 bases, with 2 bases left in between. Germline CDR1 is SQVTM and CDR2 is ANQGSEA. The CDR3 covers 11 residues.

V usage is TRBV2 and J usage is TRBJ1-2; the D gene is possibly TRBD1 (5 bases). This CDR3 is built from 18 residues. Germline values: CDR1 SNHLY, CDR2 FYNNEI. Trimming left V 3 bases short and J 2 bases short, with 22 bases between. The CDR3 region has the DNA TGTGCCAGCAGTGATATTGGGACGACACAAACAGAGAACTATGGCTACACCTTC. It translates to CASSDIGTTQTENYGYTF.

The V gene is TRBV5-6, the J gene TRBJ2-7, with TRBD1 as a possible D gene (5 bases). Germline lookup yields CDR1 SGHDT and CDR2 YYEEEE. Trimming left V 2 bases short and J 1 base short, with 13 bases between. CDR3 length: 15 residues. The CDR3 region has the DNA TGTGCCAGCAGCTTCGGGCAGGGCAGATCCTACGAGCAGTACTTC. Protein product: CASSFGQGRSYEQYF. The whole variable domain, remainder taken from reference TRBV5-6 and TRBJ2-7, is DAGVTQSPTHLIKTRGQQVTLRCSPKSGHDTVSWYQQALGQGPQFIFQYYEEEERQRGNFPDRFSGHQFPNYSSELNVNALLLGDSALYLCASSFGQGRSYEQYFGPGTRLTVT.

The chain recombines TRBV7-2 with TRBJ1-1; TRBD1 is a possible D gene (5 bases). V was cut by 5 bases and J by 6 bases, with 10 bases left in between. Germline V CDR1 and CDR2: SGHTA, FQGNSA. The CDR3 length is 12 residues. The CDR3 nucleotides read TGTGCCAGCAGCGCAGGGTGGTCTGAAGCTTTCTTT. This sequence encodes CASSAGWSEAFF.

This sequence joins TRBV28 and TRBJ1-5; D gene uncertain. V shed 2 bases and J shed 5 bases, with 13 bases lying between them. Germline values: CDR1 MDHEN, CDR2 SYDVKM. The CDR3 is 15 residues long. This CDR3 is CASSLISALDQPQHF. The CDR3 coding sequence is TGTGCCAGCAGTTTAATATCAGCCTTGGATCAGCCCCAGCATTTT.